The entry below describes one T cell receptor beta chain. The sample comes from a study of cytomegalovirus exposure and HLA in healthy donors. With 60 Vbeta and 13 Jbeta primers, the PCR was carried out. Method: immunoSEQ multiplex PCR; TCRdb's copy keeps in-frame clones and lacks some. The table has under 150,000 clones, around 80% seen once. Germline-derived CDR1 and CDR2 are SGHRS and YFSETQ. V was shortened by 0 bases and J by 6 bases, with 16 bases between the two germline ends. There are 15 residues in the CDR3. The receptor was isolated from a woman in her forties or fifties in good health and CMV-seronegative. The sequencing input was PBMCs. This chain uses TRBV5-1 with TRBJ2-7; D is possibly TRBD2 (6 bases). CDR3: CASSLDTGVQREQYF. For the CDR3, the DNA is TGCGCCAGCAGCTTGGATACGGGAGTTCAGCGCGAGCAGTACTTC. Filled out from reference TRBV5-1 and TRBJ2-7, the complete variable domain reads KAGVTQTPRYLIKTRGQQVTLSCSPISGHRSVSWYQQTPGQGLQFLFEYFSETQRNKGNFPGRFSGRQFSNSRSEMNVSTLELGDSALYLCASSLDTGVQREQYFGPGTRLTVT.